This T cell receptor beta chain originates from a study of control samples from healthy donors and cancer patients. TCRdb keeps only in-frame clones here, not all; method: immunoSEQ multiplex PCR. This table holds fewer than 200,000 clones, 88% found once. The CDR3 is 13 amino acids. The ends were cut back, 3 bases at V and 6 bases at J, with 12 bases in the middle. Germline CDR1 MNHEY, CDR2 SMNVEV (reference sequence). The sequenced material came from blood. The TCR was taken from a woman aged 25-40 years in good health. V is TRBV27 and J is TRBJ2-7; possibly TRBD1 for D (6 bases). The CDR3 protein is CASSFTQGREQYF. The CDR3 nucleotides are TGTGCCAGCAGTTTCACACAGGGCCGCGAGCAGTACTTC.